Following are 5 T cell receptor beta chains from one sample sequenced in a study of T cells after yellow fever vaccination. TCRdb re-derived calls from the 5' RACE reads in MiXCR, one entry per CDR3 protein. Here the sample spans about 300,000 distinct CDR3 sequences, about 10% being singletons. The sample consisted of CD4+ T cells sorted from PBMCs, taken 5 days after the yellow fever booster vaccination. The source is a man aged 18-30 years who received the YFV17D yellow fever vaccine.

This chain links TRBV15 with TRBJ2-7; possibly TRBD1 or TRBD2 for D (5 bases each). The CDR3 sequence is 14 residues long. Looked up from germline, CDR1 is LNHNV and CDR2 is YYDKDF (reference sequence). V was shortened by 3 bases and J by 3 bases, with 12 bases between the two germline ends. Here the CDR3 DNA reads TGTGCCACCAGCAGCCGGGGCAGGGTCTACGAGCAGTACTTC. It yields the protein CATSSRGRVYEQYF.

The chain joins TRBV30 to TRBJ2-7; D possibly uses TRBD1 or TRBD2 (5 bases each). V was trimmed by 5 bases and J by 2 bases, leaving 10 bases between them. The CDR3 totals 12 residues. Germline loops: CDR1 GTSNPN, CDR2 SVGIG (reference sequence). Here the CDR3 reads CAWAPGPYEQYF. Here the CDR3 DNA reads TGTGCCTGGGCCCCGGGACCCTACGAGCAGTACTTC.

This clonotype occurred a few times. The chain has TRBV6-2 or TRBV6-3 and TRBJ2-1, with D tentatively TRBD2 (5 bases). The CDR3 has 13 amino acids. Germline loops: CDR1 MNHEY, CDR2 SVGEGT. V gave up 2 bases and J gave up 9 bases, with 11 bases separating them. The CDR3 here is CASSYATRSEQFF. CDR3 sequence (DNA): TGTGCCAGCAGTTACGCCACTAGATCTGAGCAGTTCTTC.

This clonotype was observed a few times. The chain carries TRBV7-9 and TRBJ1-5; weak D call: TRBD1 (5 bases). The V end was cut by 1 base, the J end by 4 bases, with 17 bases between. Looked up from germline, CDR1 is SEHNR and CDR2 is FQNEAQ (reference sequence). There are 17 residues in the CDR3. CDR3 loop: CASSLVSLSTENQPQHF. The CDR3 DNA sequence: TGTGCCAGCAGCTTAGTCAGTCTATCGACAGAAAATCAGCCCCAGCATTTT.

The genes are TRBV9 and TRBJ2-7; possible D gene TRBD2, 5 bases. This CDR3 spans 15 amino acids. Germline CDR1 SGDLS, CDR2 YYNGEE. With 0 bases removed from V and 5 bases from J, the gap between germline ends came to 15 bases. CDR3: CASSVVASPRDEQYV. The CDR3 DNA is TGTGCCAGCAGCGTAGTAGCAAGCCCGCGGGACGAGCAGTACGTC.